One sample yielded the 8 T cell receptor beta chains listed below, sequenced in a study of T cells in pancreatic ductal adenocarcinoma. No neoadjuvant therapy was given to the selected pancreatic ductal adenocarcinoma patients before their surgery. Sequencing used immunoSEQ multiplex PCR; TCRdb keeps in-frame clones, though not all of them. The sample consists of over 100,000 clones, 90% to 95% of them appearing once. Material for sequencing was PBMCs. The receptors originated from a human donor with pancreatic ductal adenocarcinoma.

This clone showed up just once. This chain uses TRBV5-1 with TRBJ2-1; the match to TRBD2 covers 11 bases. J was trimmed by 8 bases and V by 1 base; bases with no gene match: 5. Germline V lookup: CDR1 SGHRS, CDR2 YFSETQ. This CDR3 spans 15 amino acids. For the CDR3, the DNA is TGCGCCAGCAGCTTGACTAGCGGGAGAGTCGATGAGCAGTTCTTC. Translation: CASSLTSGRVDEQFF.

The CDR3 is CASSRTGAAGGEQYF. The CDR3, as DNA: TGCGCCAGCAGCCGAACGGGGGCAGCGGGAGGCGAGCAGTACTTC. The chain uses TRBV5-1 and TRBJ2-7; 9 positions agree with TRBD2. CDR3 length: 15 residues. The J segment lost 6 bases and the V segment lost 4 bases, leaving 11 bases of the junction unmatched. The germline V gene has CDR1 SGHRS and CDR2 YFSETQ.

The rearrangement joins TRBV30 to TRBJ1-4; D is possibly TRBD1 (6 bases). This CDR3 has 15 amino acids. Germline assignment: CDR1 GTSNPN and CDR2 SVGIG (reference sequence). V shed 1 base and J shed 5 bases, with 14 bases lying between them. In nucleotides, the CDR3 is TGTGCCTGGAGTGGGGAGGGGAGGGGGAATGAAAAACTGTTTTTT. This gives the protein CAWSGEGRGNEKLFF.

This chain links TRBV28 with TRBJ2-3, with TRBD2 matching 11 bases. Germline CDR1 reads MDHEN; CDR2 reads SYDVKM. With 6 bases clipped from V and 1 base from J, the junction kept 18 bases outside the gene matches. The CDR3 consists of 20 residues. CDR3 nucleotides: TGTGCCAGCAGAGCCCGAGTTTGGTTTAGCGGGAGGGGCCGCACAGATACGCAGTATTTT. Translated: CASRARVWFSGRGRTDTQYF.

V and J are TRBV28 and TRBJ1-2; a weak D match, TRBD1 (6 bases). V was pared by 6 bases and J by 2 bases, with 10 bases between. Per the germline V gene, CDR1 is MDHEN and CDR2 is SYDVKM. CDR3 length equals 13 residues. CDR3 DNA sequence: TGTGCCAGCAGCTTGACAGGAAACTATGGCTACACCTTC. It is translated as CASSLTGNYGYTF.

The chain has TRBV19 and TRBJ2-3; weak D call: TRBD2 (6 bases). Germline V gene data show CDR1 as LNHDA and CDR2 as SQIVND (reference sequence). The V end was cut by 4 bases, the J end by 11 bases, with 22 bases between. The length of the CDR3 is 15 residues. This CDR3 is CASSTLSRETAQQYF. CDR3 nucleotide sequence: TGTGCCAGTAGTACGTTAAGCCGGGAGACGGCGCAGCAGTATTTT. Combining the CDR3 with reference TRBV19 and TRBJ2-3 gives the whole variable domain DGGITQSPKYLFRKEGQNVTLSCEQNLNHDAMYWYRQDPGQGLRLIYYSQIVNDFQKGDIAEGYSVSREKKESFPLTVTSAQKNPTAFYLCASSTLSRETAQQYFGPGTRLTVL.

The chain is built from TRBV19 and TRBJ2-1, with 7 bases matching TRBD2. V gave up 7 bases and J gave up 4 bases; unmatched junction bases: 7. The CDR3 runs to 14 residues. Germline V gives CDR1 LNHDA, CDR2 SQIVND (reference sequence). The CDR3 bases are TGTGCCAGTAACTTTGGCGGGAGATACAATGAGCAGTTCTTC. This gives the protein CASNFGGRYNEQFF.

V and J are TRBV11-3 and TRBJ1-2; perhaps TRBD1 as D (5 bases). The germline V gene encodes CDR1 SGHNT and CDR2 YENEEA. This CDR3 has 14 amino acids. The V and J ends lost 1 base and 7 bases respectively, with 13 bases between them. Written as DNA, the CDR3 is TGTGCCAGCAGCTTAGGGGGGACTTTTCGTGGCTACACCTTC. It is translated as CASSLGGTFRGYTF.